The 2 T cell receptor beta chains presented below share a single source sample, sequenced in a study of HIV-infected patients and healthy controls. TCRdb analysed the 5' RACE reads with MiXCR anew, one entry per CDR3 protein. Among under 70,000 distinct CDR3 sequences listed, about 19% were seen once. The sequenced material came from CD4+ T cells from blood. These TCRs come from a human donor in good health.

This clonotype was detected ten times or more. This rearrangement joins TRBV24-1 to TRBJ2-3; no clear D. The CDR3 is 16 amino acids. Germline loops: CDR1 KGHDR, CDR2 SFDVKD. V was shortened by 2 bases and J by 1 base, with 12 bases between the two germline ends. The CDR3: CATSDSTFGGTDTQYF. As DNA, the CDR3 is TGTGCCACCAGTGATTCTACATTTGGGGGCACAGATACGCAGTATTTT.

Only a few counts were recorded for this clonotype. V gene TRBV9 combines with J gene TRBJ2-1; TRBD1 might be the D (5 bases). Germline V CDR1 and CDR2: SGDLS, YYNGEE. V gave up 4 bases and J gave up 7 bases, with 18 bases separating them. The CDR3 is made up of 15 amino acids. In DNA, the CDR3 is TGTGCCAGCAGCTCCGTAGGGCCAGGGATAAATGAGCAGTTCTTC. The encoded protein is CASSSVGPGINEQFF.